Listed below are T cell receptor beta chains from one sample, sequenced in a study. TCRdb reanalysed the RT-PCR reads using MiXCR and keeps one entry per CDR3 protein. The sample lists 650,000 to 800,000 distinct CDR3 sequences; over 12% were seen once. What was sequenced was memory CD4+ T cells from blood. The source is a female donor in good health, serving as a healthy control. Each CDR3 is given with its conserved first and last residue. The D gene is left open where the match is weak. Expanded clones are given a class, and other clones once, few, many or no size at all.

TGTGCCAGCAGTGCGGGACAGGGGTGGAATCAGCCCCAGCATTTT,CASSAGQGWNQPQHF,many,TRBJ1-5,TRBD1,TRBV6-5
TGTGCCAGCAGCCGAATGACTAGCGGTCTATCCTACGAGCAGTACTTC,CASSRMTSGLSYEQYF,-,TRBJ2-7,TRBD2,TRBV14
TGCGCCAGCAGCCTAGGCGACTCTTTCTACGAGCAGTACTTC,CASSLGDSFYEQYF,-,TRBJ2-7,-,TRBV4-3
TGTGCCAGCAGCTTCGACCAGACCAATTCACCCCTCCACTTT,CASSFDQTNSPLHF,-,TRBJ1-6,-,TRBV7-9
TGTGCCAGCAGCCCCCGGGACAGGGATAATGCCCAGCAGTTCTTC,CASSPRDRDNAQQFF,few,TRBJ2-1,TRBD1,TRBV9
TGTGCCAGCAGCCCACCGCACGGTGAGAACACTGAAGCTTTCTTT,CASSPPHGENTEAFF,-,TRBJ1-1,-,TRBV4-2
TGTGCCACCAGTGATCCTGGGCCCGGGGTGAACGGGGAGCTGTTTTTT,CATSDPGPGVNGELFF,-,TRBJ2-2,-,TRBV24-1
TGTGCCAGCAGCCAAGCAGCCAAGGTTTGGGAAAAACTGTTTTTT,CASSQAAKVWEKLFF,-,TRBJ1-4,-,TRBV4-2
TGTGCCAGCAGCCTAGGGACAGGAAACATTCAGTACTTC,CASSLGTGNIQYF,-,TRBJ2-4,TRBD1,TRBV11-2
TGTGCCAGCAGCTTCCTACAGCTAACAGATACGCAGTATTTT,CASSFLQLTDTQYF,many,TRBJ2-3,-,TRBV7-9
TGTGCCAGCGCGGCGGAGAATTCCTACGCTTTGGAGCAGTACTTC,CASAAENSYALEQYF,-,TRBJ2-7,-,TRBV28
TGCAGCGCCAAGGGGGGCAACAGAGGGTCCTACGAGCAGTACTTC,CSAKGGNRGSYEQYF,-,TRBJ2-7,-,TRBV29-1
TGTGCCAGCAGCCTACCACCGTACTATGGCTACACCTTC,CASSLPPYYGYTF,many,TRBJ1-2,-,TRBV7-2
TGTGCCAGCAGCTTATCCCCCGGGAGGGCCGTTGGTAGCACAGATACGCAGTATTTT,CASSLSPGRAVGSTDTQYF,-,TRBJ2-3,TRBD2,TRBV7-2
TGTGCCAGCAAGGGGGAGAACCAAGAGACCCAGTACTTC,CASKGENQETQYF,few,TRBJ2-5,-,TRBV2
TGTGCCAGCAGCTTAGATTTAAGGGCCGAGCAGTACTTC,CASSLDLRAEQYF,-,TRBJ2-7,-,TRBV11-2
TGTGCCAGCAGCATTAGACAAATCACAGATACGCAGTATTTT,CASSIRQITDTQYF,few,TRBJ2-3,-,TRBV12-3/TRBV12-4
TGCAGTGCCGGCGGGCCTAGGGTTAAGGGGCAGTTCTTC,CSAGGPRVKGQFF,many,TRBJ2-1,-,TRBV20-1
TGTGCCAGTAGTAGGATGCTCACGACTAGCGGGACCCAAGAGACCCAGTACTTC,CASSRMLTTSGTQETQYF,-,TRBJ2-5,TRBD2,TRBV19
TGCAGTGCTAGAAGGGGGACCTCCACTAATGAAAAACTGTTTTTT,CSARRGTSTNEKLFF,-,TRBJ1-4,-,TRBV20-1
TGTGCCAGCGGCCTTGGGCAAGAAGCGAACACCTTC,CASGLGQEANTF,-,TRBJ1-2,-,TRBV3-1
TGTGCCAGCAAAAAGGACAGTACTGGAAACACCATATATTTT,CASKKDSTGNTIYF,few,TRBJ1-3,-,TRBV25-1
TGTGCCACCAGTGATCCCGGGACAGGGTCTGGGGCCAACGTCCTGACTTTC,CATSDPGTGSGANVLTF,many,TRBJ2-6,TRBD1,TRBV24-1
TGCGCCAGCAGCCGCGGCGGGGGACTCACAGATACGCAGTATTTT,CASSRGGGLTDTQYF,many,TRBJ2-3,TRBD2,TRBV4-3
TGCGCCAGCAGCCAGGGACTAGCGGGAGGTTCCTCCTACGAGCAGTACTTC,CASSQGLAGGSSYEQYF,many,TRBJ2-7,TRBD2,TRBV5-1
TGCAGTGGTCTTTCCTACGAGCAGTACTTC,CSGLSYEQYF,few,TRBJ2-7,-,TRBV20-1
TGCAGCGTGGGACTAGCGGGAGCTCAGGAGCAGTTCTTC,CSVGLAGAQEQFF,many,TRBJ2-1,TRBD2,TRBV29-1
TGTGCCAGCAGTTACTACGGAACCACCTACGAGCAGTACTTC,CASSYYGTTYEQYF,few,TRBJ2-7,-,TRBV6-2/TRBV6-3
TGTGCCAGCACCCTAGCGGGAGTGCAGGAGACCCAGTACTTC,CASTLAGVQETQYF,many,TRBJ2-5,TRBD2,TRBV2
TGTGCCAGCAGTTTTAGTCCAGCCCTGTACGAGCAGTACTTC,CASSFSPALYEQYF,-,TRBJ2-7,-,TRBV27
TGCAGCGTTGAAGGACTAGCCCAGCAGTATTTT,CSVEGLAQQYF,many,TRBJ2-3,TRBD2,TRBV29-1
TGTGCCAGCTCACCCCAGGGAGGACACGGCTATGGCTACACCTTC,CASSPQGGHGYGYTF,-,TRBJ1-2,-,TRBV18
TGTGCCAGTAGTATAGAGGAGGGCAATCAGCCCCAGCATTTT,CASSIEEGNQPQHF,-,TRBJ1-5,-,TRBV19
TGTGCCAGCAGCTACCGACAGAGCACCGGGGAGCTGTTTTTT,CASSYRQSTGELFF,-,TRBJ2-2,-,TRBV5-6
TGTGCCACCAGCGATGCCCGGGGGAGAGGCCAGCCCCAGCATTTT,CATSDARGRGQPQHF,-,TRBJ1-5,-,TRBV24-1
TGCAGCGGACAGGGAATGAACACTGAAGCTTTCTTT,CSGQGMNTEAFF,many,TRBJ1-1,TRBD1,TRBV29-1
TGCGCCAGCAGCTCGGAGGCTACAGCGGCCTCCTACGAGCAGTACTTC,CASSSEATAASYEQYF,-,TRBJ2-7,-,TRBV5-1
TGTGCCAGTACCGGACTCCCTCTTAGTAATGAGCAGTTCTTC,CASTGLPLSNEQFF,few,TRBJ2-1,-,TRBV19
TGTGCCAGCAGCCAACTCTCCGGGGAGCTGTTTTTT,CASSQLSGELFF,few,TRBJ2-2,-,TRBV3-1
TGCGCCAGCAGCTCGGCCGGGACCACCTACGAGCAGTACTTC,CASSSAGTTYEQYF,-,TRBJ2-7,-,TRBV5-1
TGTGCCAGCAGCTTAATAACGGGAGGGCCAGATACGCAGTATTTT,CASSLITGGPDTQYF,few,TRBJ2-3,TRBD2,TRBV11-2
TGCGCCAGCAGAATAGGAGCCTTCAACACCGGGGAGCTGTTTTTT,CASRIGAFNTGELFF,-,TRBJ2-2,-,TRBV5-1
TGTGCCAGCAGCTTAGAGGGCGGGAGGACCGACAATGAGCAGTTCTTC,CASSLEGGRTDNEQFF,few,TRBJ2-1,TRBD2,TRBV11-2
TGCAGCGTTGGGTGGCAGGAGTACTCACCCCTCCACTTT,CSVGWQEYSPLHF,many,TRBJ1-6,-,TRBV29-1
TGTGCCAGCAGCTTAGACGACGGCTCCTACAATGAGCAGTTCTTC,CASSLDDGSYNEQFF,many,TRBJ2-1,-,TRBV7-3
TGTGCCAGCAGCTTCAGCGGGAGGGCCGAAAACATTCAGTACTTC,CASSFSGRAENIQYF,few,TRBJ2-4,TRBD2,TRBV7-2
TGTGCCAGCAGCTGGGGACAGGGGTGGAATCAGCCCCAGCATTTT,CASSWGQGWNQPQHF,-,TRBJ1-5,TRBD1,TRBV7-2
TGTGCCAGCAGTGCCCATCAAGGGATGGGTAGCGATCAGCCCCAGCATTTT,CASSAHQGMGSDQPQHF,-,TRBJ1-5,-,TRBV6-5
TGCGCCAGCAGCTTAAGTCTTGGGGCCGCCTCCTACACCTTC,CASSLSLGAASYTF,once,TRBJ1-2,-,TRBV5-1
TGTGCCAGCAGTTTGCAACAGGGCTCCTACAATGAGCAGTTCTTC,CASSLQQGSYNEQFF,many,TRBJ2-1,-,TRBV7-2
TGTGCTAGCAGCAGGATGGCCTCCGGGACAGGGATCACCGGGGAGCTGTTTTTT,CASSRMASGTGITGELFF,-,TRBJ2-2,TRBD1,TRBV7-7
-,CISVSEASLRLYSNQPQHF,-,TRBJ1-5,-,TRBV7-5
TGTGCCAGCAGCTTACAGGCATTCTCTGGGGCCAACGTCCTGACTTTC,CASSLQAFSGANVLTF,many,TRBJ2-6,-,TRBV11-1
TGTGCCTGGAGTAGGTTGGCTGCTAACTATGGCTACACCTTC,CAWSRLAANYGYTF,many,TRBJ1-2,-,TRBV30
TGCGCCAGCAGCTTGATTTCCCGGGATCAGCCCCAGCATTTT,CASSLISRDQPQHF,many,TRBJ1-5,-,TRBV5-1
TGTGCCAGCAGCAAGCTAGGGGAGCAGTACTTC,CASSKLGEQYF,few,TRBJ2-7,-,TRBV13
TGTGCCAGTAGTAGAGACCGGGACAGAAATTCACCCCTCCACTTT,CASSRDRDRNSPLHF,-,TRBJ1-6,TRBD1,TRBV19
TGTGCCAGCAGTTTCACACAGGTACTGGGCACTGAAGCTTTCTTT,CASSFTQVLGTEAFF,-,TRBJ1-1,-,TRBV5-5
TGTGCTAGTGGTTTGTTGACTAGCGGGAGGGCTTGGGACACCGGGGAGCTGTTTTTT,CASGLLTSGRAWDTGELFF,-,TRBJ2-2,TRBD2,TRBV12-5
TGCAGTGCTGGCAGGGACGGCGACTACAATGAGCAGTTCTTC,CSAGRDGDYNEQFF,-,TRBJ2-1,-,TRBV20-1